These 31 T cell receptor beta chains were sequenced from one sample in a study of early stage breast cancer tumors. Profiling relied on immunoSEQ multiplex PCR, and the TCRdb table lists in-frame clones only, not all of them. The sample holds 4,000 to 5,000 clones; around 60% are singletons and the top ten take roughly a quarter. The sample was breast tumor tissue. These TCRs come from a person in their fifties or sixties with breast cancer.

This rearrangement joins TRBV10-1 to TRBJ2-4; D ambiguous. Germline values: CDR1 WNHNN, CDR2 SYGVQD (reference sequence). This CDR3 contains 16 residues. V dropped 0 bases and J dropped 0 bases, with 9 bases sitting between them. As DNA, the CDR3 is TGCGCCAGCAGTGAGTCACTATTGGGAGCCAAAAACATTCAGTACTTC. It yields the protein CASSESLLGAKNIQYF.

The chain couples TRBV19 to TRBJ1-1; D remains ambiguous. Germline CDR1 LNHDA, CDR2 SQIVND (reference sequence). Trimming shortened V by 5 bases and J by 7 bases, and 11 bases separated the two germline ends. CDR3 length equals 12 residues. In nucleotides, the CDR3 is TGTGCCAGTAGTCCGACCCCATTTGAAGCTTTCTTT. Protein product: CASSPTPFEAFF. Drawing the rest from reference TRBV19 and TRBJ1-1, the complete variable domain is DGGITQSPKYLFRKEGQNVTLSCEQNLNHDAMYWYRQDPGQGLRLIYYSQIVNDFQKGDIAEGYSVSREKKESFPLTVTSAQKNPTAFYLCASSPTPFEAFFGQGTRLTVV.

The J gene is TRBJ2-2, the V gene TRBV28; 10 bases are shared with TRBD1. The trim removed 6 bases at V and 3 bases at J, leaving 7 bases unmatched. The length of the CDR3 is 16 residues. The germline V gene has CDR1 MDHEN and CDR2 SYDVKM. The CDR3 here is CASRRGQGLYTGELFF. CDR3 DNA sequence: TGTGCCAGCAGGCGGGGACAGGGGTTATACACCGGGGAGCTGTTTTTT.

The J gene is TRBJ2-5, the V gene TRBV5-6; D gene ambiguous. CDR3 size: 14 residues. The V end lost 0 bases, the J end lost 7 bases, and 13 bases lay between the germline ends. Germline CDR1 and CDR2: SGHDT and YYEEEE. The CDR3 DNA follows: TGTGCCAGCAGCTTGGCGAGTGTTCCGGGGACCCAGTACTTC. Translation: CASSLASVPGTQYF.

The gene calls are TRBV7-2 and TRBJ2-7; 8 bases are shared with TRBD1. With 5 bases clipped from V and 3 bases from J, the junction kept 6 bases outside the gene matches. The CDR3 consists of 14 residues. CDR1 SGHTA and CDR2 FQGNSA come from the germline V gene. The CDR3 DNA reads TGTGCCAGCAGCCCTGCCACAGGGGGCTACGAGCAGTACTTC. This codes for CASSPATGGYEQYF.

The V gene is TRBV4-1, the J gene TRBJ2-4; TRBD1 agrees at 7 bases. Germline assignment: CDR1 MGHRA and CDR2 YSYEKL. This CDR3 is 17 amino acids long. J lost 8 bases, V lost 0 bases, and 13 bases had no gene match. CDR3 bases: TGCGCCAGCAGCCAAGATCGGAACAGGGGAGACGGGGACATTCAGTACTTC. It yields the protein CASSQDRNRGDGDIQYF.

The chain couples TRBV6-1 to TRBJ1-1; D gene unclear. The V and J ends lost 2 bases and 0 bases respectively, with 7 bases between them. The germline CDR1 and CDR2 sequences are MNHNS and SASEGT. The CDR3 runs 14 residues. CDR3 coding DNA: TGTGCCAGCAGTGAAAGTAACATGAACACTGAAGCTTTCTTT. It yields the protein CASSESNMNTEAFF.

J is TRBJ2-7 and V is TRBV10-1; 7 bases are shared with TRBD2. Trimming took 3 bases from V and 0 from J; bases not matched to a gene: 8. The CDR3 sequence is 16 residues long. Germline CDR1 and CDR2: WNHNN and SYGVQD (reference sequence). Here the CDR3 reads CASSDGASGTSYEQYF. The CDR3 DNA reads as TGCGCCAGCAGTGATGGGGCTAGCGGAACCTCCTACGAGCAGTACTTC.

The rearrangement uses TRBV7-2 and TRBJ2-1, with 16 nucleotides matching TRBD2. CDR3 length equals 19 residues. V lost 4 bases and J lost 3; bases outside the gene matches: 9. The germline gives CDR1 SGHTA, CDR2 FQGNSA. CDR3 coding DNA: TGTGCCAGCAGCTCCTTGGGACTAGCGGGGGGGCCATACTACAATGAGCAGTTCTTC. Translated: CASSSLGLAGGPYYNEQFF.

This rearrangement joins TRBV6-1 to TRBJ2-7; 9 bases are a match to TRBD1. V lost 5 bases, J lost 5 bases, and 7 bases stayed unmatched. CDR3 length equals 14 residues. Germline values: CDR1 MNHNS, CDR2 SASEGT. The CDR3 sequence: CASSSDRGIHEQYF. In DNA, the CDR3 is TGTGCCAGCAGTTCAGACAGGGGGATTCACGAGCAGTACTTC.

The chain recombines TRBV30 with TRBJ2-1; the D call may be TRBD1 or TRBD2 (5 bases each). The CDR3 has 14 residues. From germline, CDR1 is GTSNPN and CDR2 SVGIG (reference sequence). The ends were cut back, 4 bases at V and 10 bases at J, with 20 bases in the middle. CDR3 in amino acids: CAWNRDGVEKEQFF. In DNA, the CDR3 is TGTGCCTGGAACCGGGACGGGGTGGAAAAGGAGCAGTTCTTC.

The CDR3 here is CASSPTRGVGYTF. For the CDR3, the DNA is TGTGCCAGCAGCCCAACCCGCGGAGTAGGCTACACCTTC. The rearrangement joins TRBV7-2 to TRBJ1-2, with D uncertain. Germline V gives CDR1 SGHTA, CDR2 FQGNSA. CDR3 size: 13 residues. Trimming removed 5 bases from V and 8 bases from J, with 15 bases in between. Looking up the rest from reference TRBV7-2 and TRBJ1-2 gives the full variable domain: GAGVSQSPSNKVTEKGKDVELRCDPISGHTALYWYRQSLGQGLEFLIYFQGNSAPDKSGLPSDRFSAERTGGSVSTLTIQRTQQEDSAVYLCASSPTRGVGYTFGSGTRLTVV.

This clone was found a few times. CDR3 in amino acids: CASSTGANQPQHF. DNA for the CDR3: TGTGCCAGCTCAACAGGAGCCAATCAGCCCCAGCATTTT. This chain joins TRBV18 and TRBJ1-5; D might be TRBD1 (5 bases). There are 13 residues in the CDR3. Germline V gene data show CDR1 as KGHSH and CDR2 as LQKENI. V was shortened by 5 bases and J by 3 bases, with 8 bases between the two germline ends. Drawing the rest from reference TRBV18 and TRBJ1-5, the complete variable domain is NAGVMQNPRHLVRRRGQEARLRCSPMKGHSHVYWYRQLPEEGLKFMVYLQKENIIDESGMPKERFSAEFPKEGPSILRIQQVVRGDSAAYFCASSTGANQPQHFGDGTRLSIL.

This clone was seen once. CDR3 DNA: TGTGCCAGCGCCCCTAGCTGGGGGGGTCTCTCCTACAATGAGCAGTTCTTC. This codes for CASAPSWGGLSYNEQFF. The rearrangement joins TRBV7-2 to TRBJ2-1; 7 bases align to TRBD2. V lost 8 bases to trimming and J lost 0 bases; unmatched junction nucleotides: 13. Germline V gene data show CDR1 as SGHTA and CDR2 as FQGNSA. The CDR3 spans 17 residues.

This clone was seen more than once but under ten times. V gene TRBV7-2 combines with J gene TRBJ1-6; D perhaps matches TRBD1 (5 bases). CDR1 is SGHTA and CDR2 is FQGNSA in the germline V gene. This CDR3 region has 15 residues. V was trimmed by 1 base and J by 9 bases, leaving 13 bases between them. The DNA of the CDR3 is TGTGCCAGCAGCTTAGGCAGGACCACAGGTTCACCCCTCCACTTT. Protein product: CASSLGRTTGSPLHF.

The chain carries TRBV28 and TRBJ2-2; TRBD1 is a possible D gene (7 bases). CDR1 MDHEN and CDR2 SYDVKM come from the germline V gene. The CDR3 spans 14 residues. Trimming removed 5 bases at V and 4 bases at J, with 11 bases between. The CDR3 region has the DNA TGTGCCAGCAGTACCAGGGGGGCCACCGGGGAGCTGTTTTTT. Amino acid sequence: CASSTRGATGELFF.

The genes are TRBV19 and TRBJ2-1, with 9 bases aligning to TRBD2. With 5 bases clipped from V and 2 bases from J, the junction kept 16 bases outside the gene matches. The CDR3 is 19 amino acids. CDR1 LNHDA and CDR2 SQIVND come from the germline V gene (reference sequence). The CDR3 coding sequence is TGTGCCAGTAGTGTCGCCCTCGGGGGCGCGGGGGGGACCTACAATGAGCAGTTCTTC. Its translation is CASSVALGGAGGTYNEQFF. The variable domain in full, completed from reference TRBV19 and TRBJ2-1, reads DGGITQSPKYLFRKEGQNVTLSCEQNLNHDAMYWYRQDPGQGLRLIYYSQIVNDFQKGDIAEGYSVSREKKESFPLTVTSAQKNPTAFYLCASSVALGGAGGTYNEQFFGPGTRLTVL.

This clone occurred a few times. The chain links TRBV11-2 to TRBJ2-7, with D perhaps matching TRBD1 (5 bases). Germline CDR1 is SGHAT and CDR2 is FQNNGV. The V and J ends lost 4 bases and 2 bases respectively, with 12 bases between them. The CDR3 is 14 residues long. DNA of the CDR3: TGTGCCAGCAGCTATTTGTCAGGGACCTACGAGCAGTACTTC. This codes for CASSYLSGTYEQYF.

This chain uses TRBV7-2 with TRBJ1-5; D remains ambiguous. The germline gives CDR1 SGHTA, CDR2 FQGNSA. V was trimmed by 6 bases and J by 4 bases, leaving 13 bases between them. This CDR3 spans 14 amino acids. CDR3 amino acids: CASSSLVFNQPQHF. CDR3 nucleotides: TGTGCCAGCAGTTCTCTCGTGTTTAATCAGCCCCAGCATTTT.

This chain joins TRBV5-1 and TRBJ2-2; perhaps TRBD2 as D (5 bases). The germline CDR1 and CDR2 sequences are SGHRS and YFSETQ. The CDR3 runs 15 residues. Trimming removed 2 bases at V and 6 bases at J, with 14 bases between. CDR3 in amino acids: CASSFPGSTPGELFF. The CDR3 DNA is TGCGCCAGCAGCTTTCCGGGATCAACTCCCGGGGAGCTGTTTTTT. The complete variable domain, with remaining parts taken from reference TRBV5-1 and TRBJ2-2, reads KAGVTQTPRYLIKTRGQQVTLSCSPISGHRSVSWYQQTPGQGLQFLFEYFSETQRNKGNFPGRFSGRQFSNSRSEMNVSTLELGDSALYLCASSFPGSTPGELFFGEGSRLTVL.

The V gene is TRBV27, the J gene TRBJ2-5; TRBD1 or TRBD2 may be the D gene (5 bases each). Trimming shortened V by 3 bases and J by 5 bases, and 16 bases separated the two germline ends. This CDR3 has 15 amino acids. Per germline, CDR1 MNHEY and CDR2 SMNVEV (reference sequence). CDR3 amino acids: CASSFWRGEGETQYF. The CDR3 DNA reads as TGTGCCAGCAGTTTCTGGCGAGGGGAAGGGGAGACCCAGTACTTC.

This clone was observed a handful of times. The rearrangement links TRBV7-6 to TRBJ2-7; 7 bases are shared with TRBD1. J lost 2 bases, V lost 0 bases, and 7 bases had no gene match. This CDR3 has 16 amino acids. CDR1 is SGHVS and CDR2 is FNYEAQ in the germline V gene. The CDR3 region is CASSLARGQYTYEQYF. The CDR3 region has the DNA TGTGCCAGCAGCTTAGCGAGGGGACAGTATACCTACGAGCAGTACTTC.

CDR3 region: CASSSGSTDTQYF. CDR3 DNA: TGCGCCAGCAGCTCTGGCAGCACAGATACGCAGTATTTT. The chain joins TRBV5-1 to TRBJ2-3; no clear D. With 3 bases removed from V and 0 bases from J, the gap between germline ends came to 5 bases. This CDR3 is 13 amino acids long. CDR1 is SGHRS, CDR2 YFSETQ, per germline. Looking up the rest from reference TRBV5-1 and TRBJ2-3 gives the full variable domain: KAGVTQTPRYLIKTRGQQVTLSCSPISGHRSVSWYQQTPGQGLQFLFEYFSETQRNKGNFPGRFSGRQFSNSRSEMNVSTLELGDSALYLCASSSGSTDTQYFGPGTRLTVL.

The chain couples TRBV7-3 to TRBJ2-1, with no clear D. The CDR3 length is 15 residues. V lost 6 bases and J lost 2, with 14 bases in between. Germline-derived CDR1 and CDR2 are SGHTA and FQGTGA. The CDR3 nucleotides read TGTGCCAGCAGACTCGGACCCGGCCCCTACAATGAGCAGTTCTTC. Encoded protein: CASRLGPGPYNEQFF.

The V and J genes are TRBV5-4 and TRBJ2-5, with D possibly being TRBD1 (5 bases). This CDR3 is built from 16 residues. From germline, CDR1 is SGHNT and CDR2 YYREEE (reference sequence). Trimming pared 1 base from V and 7 bases from J, leaving 20 bases between. The CDR3 DNA is TGTGCCAGCAGCTTGCACTCAGGGAATGATCATGGGACCCAGTACTTC. This gives the protein CASSLHSGNDHGTQYF.

In this sample, this clone turned up once. The chain joins TRBV7-9 to TRBJ1-4, with 8 bases that match TRBD1. After removal of 11 bases from V and 7 bases from J, the junction contained 6 bases not matched to a gene. Germline values: CDR1 SEHNR, CDR2 FQNEAQ (reference sequence). The CDR3 has 12 residues. The CDR3 reads CASGGLSEKLFF. CDR3 sequence (DNA): TGTGCCTCAGGGGGCTTGAGTGAAAAACTGTTTTTT.

This chain joins TRBV6-1 and TRBJ2-2; a possible D gene is TRBD1 (5 bases). This CDR3 has 14 residues. From germline, CDR1 is MNHNS and CDR2 SASEGT. Deletions cut 6 bases from V and 4 bases from J, with 12 bases between. CDR3 protein: CASRRGLATGELFF. The CDR3 nucleotides are TGTGCCAGCAGAAGGGGTTTGGCCACCGGGGAGCTGTTTTTT.

As concerns this clone: Additional DNA sequences in this sample encode the identical CDR3. The chain recombines TRBV14 with TRBJ2-7, with D unclear. The germline CDR1 and CDR2 sequences are SGHDN and FVKESK. With 0 bases removed from V and 4 bases from J, the gap between germline ends came to 1 base. This CDR3 has 11 amino acids. The CDR3 is CASSQDYEQYF. DNA of the CDR3: TGTGCCAGCAGCCAAGATTACGAGCAGTACTTC.

This clone was seen a handful of times. The chain couples TRBV9 to TRBJ1-2, with 8 bases lining up with TRBD1. This CDR3 region has 14 residues. Germline trimming cut 0 bases from V and 2 bases from J; bases unmatched to any gene: 0. Germline lookup yields CDR1 SGDLS and CDR2 YYNGEE. Here the CDR3 DNA reads TGTGCCAGCAGCGTAGGGACAGGGAACTATGGCTACACCTTC. It yields the protein CASSVGTGNYGYTF.

This clone was recorded once. The chain employs TRBV19 and TRBJ2-3, with 9 bases fitting TRBD2. V shed 5 bases and J 0 bases; nucleotides not matched to a gene: 12. Germline V gives CDR1 LNHDA, CDR2 SQIVND (reference sequence). The CDR3 sequence is 18 residues long. CDR3 residues: CASSLGRAGGSSTDTQYF. CDR3 bases: TGTGCCAGTAGTCTGGGCCGCGCGGGAGGGTCTAGCACAGATACGCAGTATTTT.

This sequence joins TRBV2 and TRBJ1-4, with D maybe TRBD1 (5 bases). The CDR3 spans 14 residues. CDR1 is SNHLY and CDR2 is FYNNEI in the germline V gene. The V gene lost 2 bases and the J gene lost 4 bases, with 8 bases spanning the gap. The CDR3 is CASSERRGNEKLFF. CDR3 nucleotide sequence: TGTGCCAGCAGTGAACGGAGGGGTAATGAAAAACTGTTTTTT.